The rows below give T cell receptor beta chains drawn from one sample of a study of CD8 T cells in Susac syndrome. TCRdb ran MiXCR on the immunoSEQ multiplex PCR reads and lists one entry per CDR3 protein. The top ten hold almost 0.55% of the sample, which has about 49,000 distinct CDR3 sequences, roughly 93% seen once. The sequencing input was CD8+ T cells from PBMCs. The receptor source for this set is a human donor in good health. CDR3s include the opening cysteine and the closing phenylalanine or tryptophan. The order of the fields is V gene, clone size, J gene, D gene, CDR3 DNA, CDR3 protein. The D gene is left open where the match is weak. Rows give clone size only sometimes, using once, few, many, or a class for an expanded clone.

V: TRBV25-1; size: NA; J: TRBJ2-1; D: NA; DNA: TGTGCCAGCAGTCTAGAGGGATATATCTATGAGCAGTTCTTC; CDR3: CASSLEGYIYEQFF
V: TRBV9; size: NA; J: TRBJ1-2; D: NA; DNA: TGTGCCAGCCGAGGGGGGTCCAACTATGGCTACACCTTC; CDR3: CASRGGSNYGYTF
V: TRBV7-8; size: NA; J: TRBJ2-3; D: TRBD2; DNA: TGTGCCAGCAGCTCGGGGACTAGAGGAACAGATACGCAGTATTTT; CDR3: CASSSGTRGTDTQYF
V: TRBV5-6; size: NA; J: TRBJ2-7; D: NA; DNA: TGTGCCAGCAGCCCCCCTGGGGGTTACGAGCAGTACTTC; CDR3: CASSPPGGYEQYF
V: TRBV3-1; size: NA; J: TRBJ2-1; D: TRBD2; DNA: TGTGCCAGCAGCCAAGATACTAGCGGGAGTGATGAGCAGTTCTTC; CDR3: CASSQDTSGSDEQFF
V: TRBV2; size: NA; J: TRBJ2-5; D: TRBD1; DNA: TGTGCCAGCAGTCGACAGGGATGGGAGACCCAGTACTTC; CDR3: CASSRQGWETQYF
V: TRBV5-1; size: NA; J: TRBJ2-1; D: NA; DNA: TGCGCCACACCCTATGATCGCTCCTACAATGAGCAGTTCTTC; CDR3: CATPYDRSYNEQFF
V: TRBV24-1; size: NA; J: TRBJ2-5; D: NA; DNA: TGTGCCACCAGTGAACGGTGGGGGGAGACCCAGTACTTC; CDR3: CATSERWGETQYF
V: TRBV23-1; size: NA; J: TRBJ1-2; D: NA; DNA: TGCGCCAGCAGTCTCAGGGTCATCCGGGGCTACACCTTC; CDR3: CASSLRVIRGYTF
V: TRBV4-2; size: NA; J: TRBJ1-1; D: NA; DNA: TGTGCCAGCAGCCAAGATCGGGAGACATTGAACACTGAAGCTTTCTTT; CDR3: CASSQDRETLNTEAFF
V: TRBV5-6; size: once; J: TRBJ2-7; D: TRBD2; DNA: TGTGCCAGCAGCAAGGGACTAAACTACGAGCAGTACTTC; CDR3: CASSKGLNYEQYF
V: TRBV6-6; size: few; J: TRBJ1-1; D: NA; DNA: TGTGCCAGCGGTCTCCGGGGGTATATGAACACTGAAGCTTTCTTT; CDR3: CASGLRGYMNTEAFF
V: TRBV14; size: NA; J: TRBJ2-6; D: NA; DNA: TGTGCCAGCAGCCACGATCTGCCTACAGGACCAACCTCTGGGGCCAACGTCCTGACTTTC; CDR3: CASSHDLPTGPTSGANVLTF
V: TRBV29-1; size: once; J: TRBJ2-7; D: TRBD1; DNA: TGCAGCGTTGAGTACAGGGGACAGGAAGAGCAGTACTTC; CDR3: CSVEYRGQEEQYF
V: TRBV9; size: NA; J: TRBJ2-7; D: NA; DNA: TGTGCCAGCAGCGCCGGAGGGGGGGGACTCGTATACGAGCAGTACTTC; CDR3: CASSAGGGGLVYEQYF
V: TRBV6-6; size: NA; J: TRBJ2-7; D: TRBD2; DNA: TGTGCCAGCAGTTACATGGTAGCGGGTGTCTCCTACGAGCAGTACTTC; CDR3: CASSYMVAGVSYEQYF
V: TRBV6-5; size: NA; J: TRBJ2-7; D: TRBD2; DNA: TGTGCCAGCAGTTACGGGGGGAGGGCGCAGGAGCAGTACTTC; CDR3: CASSYGGRAQEQYF
V: TRBV4-1; size: NA; J: TRBJ2-7; D: NA; DNA: TGCGCCAGCAGCCAAGGTAGAGGGGGTAGTTACGAGCAGTACTTC; CDR3: CASSQGRGGSYEQYF
V: TRBV7-9; size: NA; J: TRBJ2-5; D: NA; DNA: TGTGCCAGCAGCTTAGCAGGGGTACTCCAAGAGACCCAGTACTTC; CDR3: CASSLAGVLQETQYF
V: TRBV9; size: NA; J: TRBJ2-7; D: TRBD1; DNA: TGTGCCAGCAGCGTAGCCGGGACAGCCTACGAGCAGTACTTC; CDR3: CASSVAGTAYEQYF
V: TRBV18; size: NA; J: TRBJ2-5; D: NA; DNA: TGTGCCAGCTCACCTGACACGGACGAGCGAGAGACCCAGTACTTC; CDR3: CASSPDTDERETQYF
V: TRBV15; size: NA; J: TRBJ2-2; D: NA; DNA: TGTGCCACCAGCAGAAACGGGGAGCTGTTTTTT; CDR3: CATSRNGELFF
V: TRBV29-1; size: NA; J: TRBJ2-1; D: NA; DNA: TGCAGCGTCTACCTGAAGGTCGATGAGCAGTTCTTC; CDR3: CSVYLKVDEQFF
V: TRBV29-1; size: NA; J: TRBJ1-2; D: NA; DNA: TGCAGCGTTGAAGATACCAGGGTGGGGACTGGCTACACCTTC; CDR3: CSVEDTRVGTGYTF
V: TRBV4-2; size: NA; J: TRBJ2-1; D: TRBD2; DNA: TGTGCCAGCAGCCAAGAGCGGGGTGGCGGGAGGGATGAGCAGTTCTTC; CDR3: CASSQERGGGRDEQFF
V: TRBV5-5; size: NA; J: TRBJ2-7; D: NA; DNA: TGTGCCAGCAGCTTTTCTCCGGGATCCTACGAGCAGTACTTC; CDR3: CASSFSPGSYEQYF
V: TRBV25-1; size: few; J: TRBJ2-2; D: TRBD1; DNA: TGTGCCAGCAGTGTGGGACAGGGGAACACCGGGGAGCTGTTTTTT; CDR3: CASSVGQGNTGELFF
V: TRBV9; size: NA; J: TRBJ2-2; D: NA; DNA: TGTGCCAGCAGCGTGTCCGGGGAGCTGTTTTTT; CDR3: CASSVSGELFF
V: TRBV6-5; size: NA; J: TRBJ2-7; D: TRBD2; DNA: TGTGCCAGCAGTCAGAGCGGGGGAAGCTCCTACGAGCAGTACTTC; CDR3: CASSQSGGSSYEQYF
V: TRBV4-1; size: NA; J: TRBJ2-7; D: NA; DNA: TGCGCCAGCAGCCAAGGTGAGGGGTACTACGAGCAGTACTTC; CDR3: CASSQGEGYYEQYF
V: TRBV10-3; size: NA; J: TRBJ2-7; D: TRBD2; DNA: TGTGCCATCAGTGAGTCGACTAGCGGGAGGTCCCCTCTCGACGAGCAGTACTTC; CDR3: CAISESTSGRSPLDEQYF
V: TRBV18; size: NA; J: TRBJ2-5; D: NA; DNA: TGTGCCAGCTCAAGGCCGGGAGAAGAGACCCAGTACTTC; CDR3: CASSRPGEETQYF
V: TRBV12-3/TRBV12-4; size: NA; J: TRBJ2-1; D: TRBD1; DNA: TGTGCCAGCAGTCCACAGGGGAGTGAGCAGTTCTTC; CDR3: CASSPQGSEQFF
V: TRBV27; size: NA; J: TRBJ2-7; D: TRBD1; DNA: TGTGCCAGCAGTTTAAGGGGGCCCCACCAATTCGACGAGCAGTACTTC; CDR3: CASSLRGPHQFDEQYF
V: TRBV7-9; size: NA; J: TRBJ2-3; D: NA; DNA: TGTGCCAGCAGGACCGGGATTTCTAGCACAGATACGCAGTATTTT; CDR3: CASRTGISSTDTQYF
V: TRBV2; size: NA; J: TRBJ2-7; D: TRBD1; DNA: TGTGCCAGCAGTGCTCCGGGACAGGGACTCTACGAGCAGTACTTC; CDR3: CASSAPGQGLYEQYF
V: TRBV25-1; size: NA; J: TRBJ1-5; D: NA; DNA: TGTGCCAGCACCCGGGCCTCCTGGCATCAGCCCCAGCATTTT; CDR3: CASTRASWHQPQHF
V: TRBV28; size: NA; J: TRBJ2-5; D: TRBD2; DNA: TGTGCCAGCAGTCCCTGGGGGGGGGAAGAGACCCAGTACTTC; CDR3: CASSPWGGEETQYF
V: TRBV20-1; size: NA; J: TRBJ1-2; D: NA; DNA: TGCAGTGCCGACAGGTCGATTTGGGGCTACACCTTC; CDR3: CSADRSIWGYTF
V: TRBV28; size: NA; J: TRBJ2-1; D: TRBD1; DNA: TGTGCCAGCAGTCCTGGGACAGTGGAGGACCATGAGCAGTTCTTC; CDR3: CASSPGTVEDHEQFF
V: TRBV15; size: NA; J: TRBJ2-7; D: TRBD1; DNA: TGTGCCACTTCCCTTACCGGGACAGCTACCTACGAGCAGTACTTC; CDR3: CATSLTGTATYEQYF